The entry below gives a single TCR beta chain sequence along with its context. Its antigen is not identified. The PCR contained 60 Vbeta and 13 Jbeta primers. The table came from immunoSEQ multiplex PCR; TCRdb's copy has only in-frame clones and leaves some out. The sample lists about 150,000 clones, approximately 74% occurring once. Germline loops: CDR1 SGHRS, CDR2 YFSETQ. V lost 5 bases, J lost 8 bases, and 13 bases lay in between. This CDR3 is 13 amino acids long. The source of the sample is a study of cytomegalovirus exposure and HLA in healthy donors. Study outcomes and limitations: Later work associated over 15,000 TCR beta sequences with HLA alleles at 0.05 false discovery rate. A later analysis reportedly identified an Asian-associated ancestry cluster as carrying fewer N-insertions than the approximately 670-donor mean.

This chain links TRBV5-1 with TRBJ1-4; possibly TRBD1 for D (5 bases). The sequenced sample consisted of PBMCs. The sequence came from a man aged 18 to 30 in good health and CMV-seronegative. CDR3 amino acids: CASSRGSGEKLFF. CDR3 bases: TGCGCCAGCAGTCGGGGGTCAGGGGAAAAACTGTTTTTT.